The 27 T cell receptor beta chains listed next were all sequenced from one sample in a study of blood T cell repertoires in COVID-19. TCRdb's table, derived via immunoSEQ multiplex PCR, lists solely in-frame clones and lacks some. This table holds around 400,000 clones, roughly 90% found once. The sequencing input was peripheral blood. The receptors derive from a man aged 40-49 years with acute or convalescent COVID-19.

CDR3 region: CASSLTIGGLNQPQHF. The CDR3, as DNA: TGCGCCAGCAGCCTCACAATCGGGGGGTTAAATCAGCCCCAGCATTTT. V gene TRBV4-1 combines with J gene TRBJ1-5; a possible D gene is TRBD1 (5 bases). Per the germline V gene, CDR1 is MGHRA and CDR2 is YSYEKL. The CDR3 spans 16 residues. Trimming cost V 4 bases and J 4 bases, with 17 bases left between them.

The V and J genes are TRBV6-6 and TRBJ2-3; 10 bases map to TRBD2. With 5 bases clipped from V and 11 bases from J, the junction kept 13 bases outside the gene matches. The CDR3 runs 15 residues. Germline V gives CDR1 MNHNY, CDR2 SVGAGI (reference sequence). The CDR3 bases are TGTGCCAGCAGTCCAGCGGGGGGGCCGGGAGTGGTGCAGTATTTT. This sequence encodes CASSPAGGPGVVQYF.

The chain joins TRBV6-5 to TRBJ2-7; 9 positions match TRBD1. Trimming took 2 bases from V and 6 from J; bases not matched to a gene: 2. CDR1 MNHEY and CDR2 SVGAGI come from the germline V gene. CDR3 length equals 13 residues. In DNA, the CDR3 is TGTGCCAGCAGTTACGCGACAGGGGGCGAGCAGTACTTC. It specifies CASSYATGGEQYF.

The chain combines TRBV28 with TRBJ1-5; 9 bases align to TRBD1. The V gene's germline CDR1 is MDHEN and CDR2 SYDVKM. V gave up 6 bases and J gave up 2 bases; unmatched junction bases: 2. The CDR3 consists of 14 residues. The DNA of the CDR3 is TGTGCCAGCAGCTGGACAGGGGGCAATCAGCCCCAGCATTTT. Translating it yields CASSWTGGNQPQHF.

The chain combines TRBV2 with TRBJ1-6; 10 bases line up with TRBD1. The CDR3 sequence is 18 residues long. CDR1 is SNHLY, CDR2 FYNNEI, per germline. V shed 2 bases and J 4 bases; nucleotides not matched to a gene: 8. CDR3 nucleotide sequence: TGTGCCAGCAGTGAAACACGGACAGGGGGGATGTATAATTCACCCCTCCACTTT. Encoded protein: CASSETRTGGMYNSPLHF.

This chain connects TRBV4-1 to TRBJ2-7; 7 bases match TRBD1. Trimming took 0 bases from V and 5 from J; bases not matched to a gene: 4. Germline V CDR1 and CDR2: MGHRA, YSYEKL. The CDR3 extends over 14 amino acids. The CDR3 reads CASSQDRGLDEQYF. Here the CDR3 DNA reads TGCGCCAGCAGCCAAGATAGGGGGCTCGACGAGCAGTACTTC.

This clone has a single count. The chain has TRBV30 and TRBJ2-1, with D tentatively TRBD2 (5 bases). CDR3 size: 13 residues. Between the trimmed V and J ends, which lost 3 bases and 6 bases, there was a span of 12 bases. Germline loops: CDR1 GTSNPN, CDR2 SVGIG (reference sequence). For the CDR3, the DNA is TGTGCCTGGAGCGAGACTACCCTCAATGAGCAGTTCTTC. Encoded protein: CAWSETTLNEQFF.

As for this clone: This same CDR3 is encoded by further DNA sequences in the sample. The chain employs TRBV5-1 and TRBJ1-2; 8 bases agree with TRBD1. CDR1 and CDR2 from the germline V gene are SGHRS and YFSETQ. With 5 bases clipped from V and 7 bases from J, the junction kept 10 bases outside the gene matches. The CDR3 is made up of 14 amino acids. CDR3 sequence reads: CASSLLDRVGGYTF. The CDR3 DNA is TGCGCCAGCAGTTTGTTGGACAGGGTGGGTGGCTACACCTTC. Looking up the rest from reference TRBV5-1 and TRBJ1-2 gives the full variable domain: KAGVTQTPRYLIKTRGQQVTLSCSPISGHRSVSWYQQTPGQGLQFLFEYFSETQRNKGNFPGRFSGRQFSNSRSEMNVSTLELGDSALYLCASSLLDRVGGYTFGSGTRLTVV.

In DNA, the CDR3 is TGTGCCAGTAGAAGGACAGGAGATAGCAATCAGCCCCAGCATTTT. Translation gives CASRRTGDSNQPQHF. J is TRBJ1-5 and V is TRBV19; 7 bases match TRBD1. V lost 6 bases, J lost 0 bases, and 5 bases stayed unmatched. The length of the CDR3 is 15 residues. Germline loops: CDR1 LNHDA, CDR2 SQIVND (reference sequence).

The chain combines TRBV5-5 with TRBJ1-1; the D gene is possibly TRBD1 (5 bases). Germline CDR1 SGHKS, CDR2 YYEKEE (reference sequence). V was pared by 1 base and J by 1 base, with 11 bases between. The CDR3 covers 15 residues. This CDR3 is CASSLQGVRNTEAFF. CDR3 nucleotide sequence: TGTGCCAGCAGCTTGCAAGGGGTAAGGAACACTGAAGCTTTCTTT.

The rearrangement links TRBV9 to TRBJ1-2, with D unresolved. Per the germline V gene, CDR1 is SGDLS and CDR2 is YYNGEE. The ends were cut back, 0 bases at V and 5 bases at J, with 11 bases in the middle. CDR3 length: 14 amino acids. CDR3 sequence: CASSVAQETYGYTF. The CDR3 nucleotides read TGTGCCAGCAGCGTAGCCCAGGAAACTTATGGCTACACCTTC. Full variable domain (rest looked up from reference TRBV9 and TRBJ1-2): DSGVTQTPKHLITATGQRVTLRCSPRSGDLSVYWYQQSLDQGLQFLIQYYNGEERAKGNILERFSAQQFPDLHSELNLSSLELGDSALYFCASSVAQETYGYTFGSGTRLTVV.

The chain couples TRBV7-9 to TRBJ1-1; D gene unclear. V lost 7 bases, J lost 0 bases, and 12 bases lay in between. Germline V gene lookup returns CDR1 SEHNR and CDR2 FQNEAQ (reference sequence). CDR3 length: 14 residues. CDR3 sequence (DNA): TGTGCCAGCAACCGACGGACTATGAACACTGAAGCTTTCTTT. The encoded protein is CASNRRTMNTEAFF.

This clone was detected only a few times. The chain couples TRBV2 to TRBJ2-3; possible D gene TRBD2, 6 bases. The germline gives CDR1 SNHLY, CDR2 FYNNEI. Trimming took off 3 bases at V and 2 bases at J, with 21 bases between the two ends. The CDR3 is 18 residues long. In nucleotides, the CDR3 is TGTGCCAGCAGTGACCCGATAGCGGAGATGACCTCCACAGATACGCAGTATTTT. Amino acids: CASSDPIAEMTSTDTQYF.

In DNA, the CDR3 is TGCGCCAGCAGCCCTAGTAGCGGGAGTGAAATTTACGAGCAGTACTTC. Translation: CASSPSSGSEIYEQYF. The chain couples TRBV5-1 to TRBJ2-7; 9 bases align to TRBD2. Germline V lookup: CDR1 SGHRS, CDR2 YFSETQ. This CDR3 spans 16 amino acids. V was pared by 4 bases and J by 4 bases, with 12 bases of the junction left unmatched.

The chain's CDR3 is CASSRRMSDQAFF. The DNA of the CDR3 is TGTGCCAGCAGCCGCCGCATGAGCGACCAAGCTTTCTTT. This chain connects TRBV11-3 to TRBJ1-1; D is unclear. V gave up 5 bases and J gave up 9 bases, with 16 bases separating them. This CDR3 comprises 13 residues. The germline V gene encodes CDR1 SGHNT and CDR2 YENEEA.

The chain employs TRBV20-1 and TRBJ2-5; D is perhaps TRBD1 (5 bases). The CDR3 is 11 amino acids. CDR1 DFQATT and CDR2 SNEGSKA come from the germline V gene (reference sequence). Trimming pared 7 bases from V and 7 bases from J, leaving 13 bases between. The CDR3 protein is CSVSTVGTQYF. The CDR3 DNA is TGCAGTGTCTCGACAGTAGGGACCCAGTACTTC.

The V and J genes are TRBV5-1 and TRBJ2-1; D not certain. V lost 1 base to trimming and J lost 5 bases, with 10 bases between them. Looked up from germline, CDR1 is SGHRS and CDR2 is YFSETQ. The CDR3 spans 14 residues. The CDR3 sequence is CASSLKSRDNEQFF. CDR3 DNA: TGCGCCAGCAGCTTGAAGTCCCGGGACAATGAGCAGTTCTTC.

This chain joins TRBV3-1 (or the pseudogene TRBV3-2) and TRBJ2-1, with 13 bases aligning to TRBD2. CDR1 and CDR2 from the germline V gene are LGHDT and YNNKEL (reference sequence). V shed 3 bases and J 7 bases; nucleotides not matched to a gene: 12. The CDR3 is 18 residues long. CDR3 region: CASSHATSGRALRNEQFF. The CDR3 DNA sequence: TGTGCCAGCAGCCACGCTACTAGCGGGAGGGCCCTACGAAATGAGCAGTTCTTC.

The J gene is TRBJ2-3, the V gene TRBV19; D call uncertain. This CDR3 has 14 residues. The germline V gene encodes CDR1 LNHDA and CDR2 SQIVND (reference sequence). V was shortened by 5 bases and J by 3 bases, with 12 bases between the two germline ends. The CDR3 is CASSSTLTTDTQYF. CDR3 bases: TGTGCCAGTAGTTCGACACTTACTACAGATACGCAGTATTTT.

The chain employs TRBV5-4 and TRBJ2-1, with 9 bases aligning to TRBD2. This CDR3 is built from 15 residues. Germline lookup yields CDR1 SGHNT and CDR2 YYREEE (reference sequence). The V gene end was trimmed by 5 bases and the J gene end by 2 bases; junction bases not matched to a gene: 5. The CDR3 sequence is CASRTGTSPYNEQFF. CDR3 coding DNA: TGTGCCAGCAGGACGGGGACTAGCCCCTACAATGAGCAGTTCTTC.

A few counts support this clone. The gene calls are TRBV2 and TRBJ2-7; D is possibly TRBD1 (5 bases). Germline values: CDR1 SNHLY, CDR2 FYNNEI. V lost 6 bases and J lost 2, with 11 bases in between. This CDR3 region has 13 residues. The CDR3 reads CASRRIGAYEQYF. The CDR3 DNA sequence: TGTGCCAGCAGAAGAATAGGGGCCTACGAGCAGTACTTC.

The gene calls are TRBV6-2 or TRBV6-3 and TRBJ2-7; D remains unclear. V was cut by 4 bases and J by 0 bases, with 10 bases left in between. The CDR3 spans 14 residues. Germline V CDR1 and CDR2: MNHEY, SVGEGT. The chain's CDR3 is CASSSPTSSYEQYF. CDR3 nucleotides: TGTGCCAGCAGTTCGCCCACCAGCTCCTACGAGCAGTACTTC.

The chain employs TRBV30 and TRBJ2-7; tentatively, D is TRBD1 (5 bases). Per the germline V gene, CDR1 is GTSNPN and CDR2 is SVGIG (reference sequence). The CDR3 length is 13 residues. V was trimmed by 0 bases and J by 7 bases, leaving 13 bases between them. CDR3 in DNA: TGTGCCTGGAGTGTAGGGGCAGGATTAGAGCAGTACTTC. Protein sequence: CAWSVGAGLEQYF. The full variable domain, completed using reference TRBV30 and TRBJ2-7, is SQTIHQWPATLVQPVGSPLSLECTVEGTSNPNLYWYRQAAGRGLQLLFYSVGIGQISSEVPQNLSASRPQDRQFILSSKKLLLSDSGFYLCAWSVGAGLEQYFGPGTRLTVT.

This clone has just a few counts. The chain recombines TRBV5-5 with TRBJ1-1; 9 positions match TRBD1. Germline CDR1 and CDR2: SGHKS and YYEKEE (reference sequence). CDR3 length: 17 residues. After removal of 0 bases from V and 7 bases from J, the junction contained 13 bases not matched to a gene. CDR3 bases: TGTGCCAGCAGCTTGGGGCCCCATGTTGGACAGGGGCGTGAAGCTTTCTTT. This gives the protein CASSLGPHVGQGREAFF.

CDR3 protein: CASSSLGQGLTEAFF. For the CDR3, the DNA is TGTGCCAGCAGTTCGTTGGGACAGGGTTTGACTGAAGCTTTCTTT. The chain couples TRBV28 to TRBJ1-1; 9 bases fit TRBD1. The junction had 8 bases not matched to a gene; V was cut back by 4 bases and J by 5 bases. The CDR3 has 15 amino acids. CDR1 is MDHEN, CDR2 SYDVKM, per germline.

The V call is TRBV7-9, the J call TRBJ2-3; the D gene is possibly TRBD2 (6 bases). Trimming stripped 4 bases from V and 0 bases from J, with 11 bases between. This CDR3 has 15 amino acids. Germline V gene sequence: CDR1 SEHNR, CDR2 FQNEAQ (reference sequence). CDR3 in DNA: TGTGCCAGCAGCTCGGGGACTTATAGCACAGATACGCAGTATTTT. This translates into CASSSGTYSTDTQYF.

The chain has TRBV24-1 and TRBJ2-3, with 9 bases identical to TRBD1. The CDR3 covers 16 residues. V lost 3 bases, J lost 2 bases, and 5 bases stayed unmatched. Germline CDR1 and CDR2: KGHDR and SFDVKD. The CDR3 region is CATSDPGQGFTDTQYF. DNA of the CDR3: TGTGCCACCAGTGATCCGGGACAGGGATTCACAGATACGCAGTATTTT.